This T cell receptor (delta chain) came from a study of γδ T cells in repeated Plasmodium falciparum infection. On this clone itself: TCRdb's entry gives the protein of a much larger clone, which mismatches this DNA's translation at residue 14, likely from a read error; the protein reported here is translated from the DNA.

Each sorted gammadelta sample had TRG and TRD chains sequenced. TCRdb re-called the multiplex PCR reads with CATT. The sample includes around 50,000 delta-chain clones, about 2% of them seen just once. This clonotype was obtained from a pool of human donors (malaria-infected and uninfected, not separated). What was sequenced was gamma-delta T cells from blood.

CDR3 in amino acids: CALGVDVFLPGGYVGIGTDKLIF. As DNA, the CDR3 is TGTGCTCTTGGGGTTGACGTCTTCCTACCGGGGGGATACGTGGGCATCGGCACCGATAAACTCATCTTT. The rearrangement uses TRDV1 and TRDJ1; TRDD3 matches 10 bases. CDR1 is TSWWSYY, CDR2 QGS, per germline. This CDR3 spans 23 amino acids. V shed 4 bases and J 1 base; nucleotides not matched to a gene: 27.